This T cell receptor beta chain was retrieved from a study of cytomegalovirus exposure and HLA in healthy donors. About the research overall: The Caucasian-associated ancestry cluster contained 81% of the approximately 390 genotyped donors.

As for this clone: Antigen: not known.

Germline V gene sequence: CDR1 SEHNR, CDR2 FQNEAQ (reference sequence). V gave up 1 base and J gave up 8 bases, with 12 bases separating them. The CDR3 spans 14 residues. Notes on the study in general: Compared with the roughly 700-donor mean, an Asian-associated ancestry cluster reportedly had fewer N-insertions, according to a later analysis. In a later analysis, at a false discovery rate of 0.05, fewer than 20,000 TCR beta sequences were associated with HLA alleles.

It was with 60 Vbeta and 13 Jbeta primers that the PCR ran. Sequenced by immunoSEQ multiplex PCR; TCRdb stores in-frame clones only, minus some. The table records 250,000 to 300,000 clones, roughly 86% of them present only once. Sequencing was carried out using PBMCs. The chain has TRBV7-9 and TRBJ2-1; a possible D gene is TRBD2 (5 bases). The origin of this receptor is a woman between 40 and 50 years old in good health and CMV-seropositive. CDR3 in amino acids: CASSLDLEEDEQFF. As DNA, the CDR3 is TGTGCCAGCAGCTTAGATCTAGAGGAGGATGAGCAGTTCTTC.